This T cell receptor beta chain was sequenced for a study of vaccination effects on CD4 cells after COVID-19 (dated by TCRdb to the early 2020s). Background for the entire study: Participants received two doses of either the BNT162b2 or the mRNA-1273 mRNA SARS-CoV-2 vaccine. The full study included around nine COVID-19 convalescent patients and a few SARS-CoV-2-naive healthy vaccine recipients. SARS-CoV-2 spike-specific CD4+ TCR repertoires were compared before and after mRNA vaccination in COVID-19 convalescent patients and in infection-naive vaccine recipients. Cultures from other donors in the study were sequenced with the Oncomine TCR Beta short-read assay on an Illumina iSeq 100. The paper's findings and limits, for the study overall: Both infection-induced and vaccine-induced clones contracted markedly at late post-vaccination timepoints, which is consistent with waning T cell responses. Only a small number of convalescent patients were included, and no early post-infection timepoints were available, which limited the study. Among healthy vaccine recipients, nearly all vaccine-induced clones were SARS-CoV-2 mono-reactive, and only 1 of 255 was cross-reactive with common cold coronaviruses.

In the ViraFEST assay, PBMC were stimulated with viral peptide pools, and antigen-specific CD4+ T cell clonotypes were then identified by expansion using TCR sequencing. After roughly 11 days of culture, CD4+ T cells were isolated with the EasySep CD4+ T cell isolation kit. The absence of prior SARS-CoV-2 infection in healthy vaccine recipients was confirmed by negative nucleocapsid antibodies before and after vaccination. Two million PBMC per well were cultured in IMDM with about 5.4% human AB serum, 8.5 to 10 IU/ml IL-2 and gentamicin, plus 10 ug/ml peptides. Half of the culture medium was replaced with fresh IL-2-containing medium on days 3 and 7. Unless noted otherwise, every peptide stimulation condition was grown in triplicate wells. PBMC were separated from whole blood using Ficoll-Paque Plus gradient centrifugation and were then either cryopreserved at -140C or used fresh. The spike proteins of SARS-CoV-2 and of the common cold coronaviruses HCoV-NL63, HCoV-OC43 and HCoV-229E were spanned by overlapping peptide pools. The QIAamp micro DNA kit was used to extract genomic DNA from the cultured CD4+ T cells.

In the germline V gene, CDR1 corresponds to MRHNA and CDR2 to SNTAGT. V was cut back by 7 bases and J by 2 bases, leaving a gap of 14 bases between them. The CDR3 holds 15 amino acids from the cysteine to the phenylalanine. Only the CDR3 region is kept as DNA, spanning 45 bases read in frame from base 1. The library was obtained by the immunoSEQ multiplex PCR assay. DNA from the CD4+ T cells that had been cultured and isolated underwent TCR beta CDR3 sequencing. As for how the authors treated the data: Non-productive TCR sequences were removed, reads were trimmed to the CDR3 region, and CDR3s of at least 7 amino acids were retained. The MANAFEST web app was used to identify antigen-specific clonotypes by comparing expansion in peptide wells with expansion in reference cultures. Positive clones required FDR<0.05 expansion versus reference and all other wells, odds ratio above 5, and frequency above 0.1% in two replicate wells. A clonotype was defined as cross-reactive if the clonotype was significantly expanded both in SARS-CoV-2 spike wells and in at least one common cold coronavirus spike condition. Levenshtein distance calculated with the stringdist R package was used to assess CDR3 similarity, and unrooted trees were constructed with ape in R 3.6.1. Sourced from immuneACCESS, this table was stored by TCRdb with only in-frame sequences that have V and J called. A share of the clones is absent; for the studies checked, an unresolved V gene accounts for under half, and the remainder has no known explanation. V and J calls and clone size are copied from that table; D and trimming were computed from the DNA. The sample table lists under 70,000 clones, over 70% of them with a count of one. 3.7% of the sample belongs to the ten largest clones.

Notes on this clone: It has no known antigen specificity. Base qualities were left out, and no much larger clone turns up one base away.

This sequence uses TRBV6-4 and TRBJ1-4, with no reliable assignment of the D segment. The receptor was isolated from a human donor who received a COVID-19 vaccine. The sample here was CD4+ T cells from PBMCs cultured with HCoV-OC43 spike peptides, taken before COVID-19 vaccination. The cell subset or site label here, explained by the study, means: HCoV-OC43 spike overlapping peptide pool stimulation. The nucleotides are TGTGCCAGCATAGACCACACGGGTACTAATGAAAAACTGTTTTTT. This gives the protein CASIDHTGTNEKLFF.